Listed here is a single TCR beta chain. The antigen is not known. This sample was included in a study of T-cell memory formation after mild COVID-19. Whole-study context: TCR clusters were mostly confined to one donor each. Overall study results and limits: From day 15 to 85, contracting clones were balanced between CD4 and CD8, whereas later expanders leaned toward CD4+. Researchers could not confirm that second-wave clones peaking on day 37 targeted SARS-CoV-2.

In TCRdb, the 5' RACE reads were re-called with MiXCR into one record per CDR3 protein. This sample yields more than 110,000 distinct CDR3 sequences, of which 11% to 15% are seen a single time; around 27% belongs to the top ten. The V gene lost 4 bases and the J gene lost 0 bases, with 9 bases spanning the gap. Looked up from germline, CDR1 is MGHRA and CDR2 is YSYEKL. The CDR3 covers 14 residues. The sequenced sample was PBMCs or a T cell subset sorted from them (not recorded which). This TCR came from an adult woman who had mild COVID-19 (a few samples of this study predate the infection). Cell type and time point are not known. The rearrangement uses TRBV4-1 and TRBJ1-2; D remains ambiguous. CDR3 loop: CASSPPGTNYGYTF. DNA of the CDR3: TGCGCCAGCAGCCCCCCGGGCACTAACTATGGCTACACCTTC.